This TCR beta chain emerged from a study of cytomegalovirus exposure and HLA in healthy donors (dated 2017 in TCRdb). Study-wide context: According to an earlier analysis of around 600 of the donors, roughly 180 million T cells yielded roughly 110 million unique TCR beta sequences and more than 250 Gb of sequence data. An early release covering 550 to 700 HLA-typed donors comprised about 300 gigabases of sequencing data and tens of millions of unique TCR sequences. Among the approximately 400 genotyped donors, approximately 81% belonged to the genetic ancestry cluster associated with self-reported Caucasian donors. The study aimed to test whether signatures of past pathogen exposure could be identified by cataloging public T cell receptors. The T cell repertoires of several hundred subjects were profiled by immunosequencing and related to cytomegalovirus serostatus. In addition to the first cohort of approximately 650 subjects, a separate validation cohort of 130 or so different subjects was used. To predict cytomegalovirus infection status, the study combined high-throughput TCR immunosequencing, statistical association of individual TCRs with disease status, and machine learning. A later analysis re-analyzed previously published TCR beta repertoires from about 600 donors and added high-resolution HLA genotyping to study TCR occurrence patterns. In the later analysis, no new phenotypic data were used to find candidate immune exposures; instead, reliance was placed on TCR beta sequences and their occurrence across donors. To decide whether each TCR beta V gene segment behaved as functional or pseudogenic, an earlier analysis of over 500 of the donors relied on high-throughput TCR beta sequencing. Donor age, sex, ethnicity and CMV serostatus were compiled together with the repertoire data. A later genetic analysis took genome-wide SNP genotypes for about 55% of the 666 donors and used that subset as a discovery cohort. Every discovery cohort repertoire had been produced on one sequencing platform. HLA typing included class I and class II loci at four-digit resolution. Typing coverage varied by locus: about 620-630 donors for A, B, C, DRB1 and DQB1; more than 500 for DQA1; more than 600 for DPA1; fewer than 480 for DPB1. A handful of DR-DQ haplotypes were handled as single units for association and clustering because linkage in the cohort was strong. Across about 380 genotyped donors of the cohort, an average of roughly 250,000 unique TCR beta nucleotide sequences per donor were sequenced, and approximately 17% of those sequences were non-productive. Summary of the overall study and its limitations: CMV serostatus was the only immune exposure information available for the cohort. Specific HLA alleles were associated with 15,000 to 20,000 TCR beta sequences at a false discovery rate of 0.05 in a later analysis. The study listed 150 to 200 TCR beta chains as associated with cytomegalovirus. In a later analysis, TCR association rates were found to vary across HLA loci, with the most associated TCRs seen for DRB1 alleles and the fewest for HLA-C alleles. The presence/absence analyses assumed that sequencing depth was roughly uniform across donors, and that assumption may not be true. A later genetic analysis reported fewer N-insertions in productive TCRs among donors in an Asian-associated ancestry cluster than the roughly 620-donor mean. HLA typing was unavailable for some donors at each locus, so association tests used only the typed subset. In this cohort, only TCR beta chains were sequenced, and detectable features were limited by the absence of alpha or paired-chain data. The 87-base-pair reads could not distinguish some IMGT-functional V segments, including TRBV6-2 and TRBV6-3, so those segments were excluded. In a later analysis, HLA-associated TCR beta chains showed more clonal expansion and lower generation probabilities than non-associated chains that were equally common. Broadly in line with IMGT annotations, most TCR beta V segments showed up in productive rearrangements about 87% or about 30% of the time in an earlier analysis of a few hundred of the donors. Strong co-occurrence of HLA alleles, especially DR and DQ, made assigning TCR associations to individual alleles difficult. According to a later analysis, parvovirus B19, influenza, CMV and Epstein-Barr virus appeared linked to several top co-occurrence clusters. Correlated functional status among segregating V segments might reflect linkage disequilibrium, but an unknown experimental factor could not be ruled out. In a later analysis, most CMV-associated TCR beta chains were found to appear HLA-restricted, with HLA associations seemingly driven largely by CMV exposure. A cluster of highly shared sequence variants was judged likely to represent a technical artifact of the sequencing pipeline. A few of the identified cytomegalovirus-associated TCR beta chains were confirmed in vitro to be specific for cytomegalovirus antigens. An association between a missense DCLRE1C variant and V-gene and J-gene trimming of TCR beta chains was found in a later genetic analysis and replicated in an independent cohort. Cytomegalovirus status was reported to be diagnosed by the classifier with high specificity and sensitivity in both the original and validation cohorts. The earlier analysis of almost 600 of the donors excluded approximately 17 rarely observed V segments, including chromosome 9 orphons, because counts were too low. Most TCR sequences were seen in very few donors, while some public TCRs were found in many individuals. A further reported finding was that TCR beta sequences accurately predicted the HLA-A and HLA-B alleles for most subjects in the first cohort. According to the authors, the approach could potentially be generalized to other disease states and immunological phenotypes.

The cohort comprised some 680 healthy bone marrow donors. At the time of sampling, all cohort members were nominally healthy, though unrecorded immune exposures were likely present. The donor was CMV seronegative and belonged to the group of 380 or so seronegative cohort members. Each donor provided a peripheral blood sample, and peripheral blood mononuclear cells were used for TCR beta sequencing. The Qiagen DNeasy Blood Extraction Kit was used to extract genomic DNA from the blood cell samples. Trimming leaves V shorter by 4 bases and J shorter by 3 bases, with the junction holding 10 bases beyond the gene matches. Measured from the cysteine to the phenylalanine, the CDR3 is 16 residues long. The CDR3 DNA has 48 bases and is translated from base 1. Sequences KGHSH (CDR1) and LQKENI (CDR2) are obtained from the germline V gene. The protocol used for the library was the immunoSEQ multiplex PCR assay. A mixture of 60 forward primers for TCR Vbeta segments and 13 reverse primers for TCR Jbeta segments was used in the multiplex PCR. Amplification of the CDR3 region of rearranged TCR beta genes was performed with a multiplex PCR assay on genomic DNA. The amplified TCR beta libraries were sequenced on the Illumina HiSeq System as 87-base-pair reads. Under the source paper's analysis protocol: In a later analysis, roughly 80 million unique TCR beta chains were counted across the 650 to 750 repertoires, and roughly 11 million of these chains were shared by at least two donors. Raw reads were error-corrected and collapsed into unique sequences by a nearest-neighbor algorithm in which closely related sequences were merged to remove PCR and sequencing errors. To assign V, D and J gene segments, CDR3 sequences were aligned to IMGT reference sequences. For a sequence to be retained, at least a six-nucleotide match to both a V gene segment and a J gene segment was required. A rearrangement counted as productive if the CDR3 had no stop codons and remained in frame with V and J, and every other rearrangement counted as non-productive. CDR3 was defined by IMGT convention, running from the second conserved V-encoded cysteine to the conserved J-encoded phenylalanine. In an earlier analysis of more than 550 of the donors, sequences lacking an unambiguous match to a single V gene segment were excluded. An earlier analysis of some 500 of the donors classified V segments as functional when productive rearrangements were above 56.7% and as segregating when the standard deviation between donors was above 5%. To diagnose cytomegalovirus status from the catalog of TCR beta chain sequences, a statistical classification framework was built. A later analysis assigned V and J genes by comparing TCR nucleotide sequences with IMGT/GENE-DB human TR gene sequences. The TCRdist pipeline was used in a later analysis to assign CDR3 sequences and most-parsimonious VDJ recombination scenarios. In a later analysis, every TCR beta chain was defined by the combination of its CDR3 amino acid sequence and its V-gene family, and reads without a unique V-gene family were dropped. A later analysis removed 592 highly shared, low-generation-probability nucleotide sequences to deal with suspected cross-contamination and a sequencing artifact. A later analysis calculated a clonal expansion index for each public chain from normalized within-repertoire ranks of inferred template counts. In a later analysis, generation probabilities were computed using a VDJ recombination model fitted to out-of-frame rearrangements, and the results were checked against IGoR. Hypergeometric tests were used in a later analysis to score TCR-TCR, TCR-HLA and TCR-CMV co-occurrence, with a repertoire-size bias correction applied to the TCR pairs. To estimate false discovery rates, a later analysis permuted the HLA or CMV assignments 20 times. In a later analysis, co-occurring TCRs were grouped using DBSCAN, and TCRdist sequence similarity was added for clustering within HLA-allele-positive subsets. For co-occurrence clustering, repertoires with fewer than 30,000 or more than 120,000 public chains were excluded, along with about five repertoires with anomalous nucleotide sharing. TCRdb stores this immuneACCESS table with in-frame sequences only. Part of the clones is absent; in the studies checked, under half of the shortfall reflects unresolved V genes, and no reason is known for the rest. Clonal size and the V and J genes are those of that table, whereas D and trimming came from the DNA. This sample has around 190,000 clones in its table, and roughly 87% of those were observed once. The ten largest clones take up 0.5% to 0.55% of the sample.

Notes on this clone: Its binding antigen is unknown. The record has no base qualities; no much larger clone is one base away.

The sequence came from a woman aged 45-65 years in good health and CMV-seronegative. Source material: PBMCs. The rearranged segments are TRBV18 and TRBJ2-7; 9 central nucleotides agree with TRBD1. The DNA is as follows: TGTGCCAGCTCACTTCTAACCGGGACAGGGAACTACGAGCAGTACTTC. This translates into CASSLLTGTGNYEQYF. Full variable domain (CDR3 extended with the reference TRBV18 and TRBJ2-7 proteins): NAGVMQNPRHLVRRRGQEARLRCSPMKGHSHVYWYRQLPEEGLKFMVYLQKENIIDESGMPKERFSAEFPKEGPSILRIQQVVRGDSAAYFCASSLLTGTGNYEQYFGPGTRLTVT.